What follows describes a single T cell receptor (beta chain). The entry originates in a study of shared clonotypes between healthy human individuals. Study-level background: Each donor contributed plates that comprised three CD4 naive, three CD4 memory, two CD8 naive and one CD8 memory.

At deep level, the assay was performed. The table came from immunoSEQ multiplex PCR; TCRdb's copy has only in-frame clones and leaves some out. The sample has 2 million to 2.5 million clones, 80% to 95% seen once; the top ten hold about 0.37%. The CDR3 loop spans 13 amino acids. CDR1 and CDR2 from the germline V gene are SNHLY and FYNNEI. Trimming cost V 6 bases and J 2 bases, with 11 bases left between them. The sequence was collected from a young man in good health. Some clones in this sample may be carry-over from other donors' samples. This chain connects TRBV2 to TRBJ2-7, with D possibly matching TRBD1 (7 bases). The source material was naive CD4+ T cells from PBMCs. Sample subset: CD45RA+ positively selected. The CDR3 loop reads CASRVRGAYEQYF. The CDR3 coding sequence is TGTGCCAGCAGAGTCAGGGGGGCCTACGAGCAGTACTTC.